These 3 T cell receptor beta chains share one sample of origin, sequenced in a study of shared clonotypes between healthy human individuals. CD8 cells classed as naive were CD45RO-negative and positively selected for CCR7, excluding terminally differentiated effector memory CD45RA+ cells. Profiled with immunoSEQ multiplex PCR; TCRdb holds only in-frame clones, not every one. The sample includes around 620,000 clones, around 95% of them seen just once. Material: naive CD8+ T cells sorted from blood. The receptors come from a woman aged 25 to 45 in good health.

This clone was picked up one time. The chain is built from TRBV4-1 and TRBJ1-2; 8 bases are shared with TRBD1. CDR1 is MGHRA and CDR2 is YSYEKL in the germline V gene. Unmatched junction bases numbered 2, after V lost 2 bases and J lost 3 bases. The CDR3 covers 14 residues. In nucleotides, the CDR3 is TGCGCCAGCAGCCAACACAGGGGGGACTATGGCTACACCTTC. Its protein is CASSQHRGDYGYTF.

This chain joins TRBV14 and TRBJ2-7; 11 nucleotides agree with TRBD2. J gave up 5 bases and V 6 bases, and 3 bases lay outside the gene matches. Germline V CDR1 and CDR2: SGHDN, FVKESK. The CDR3 is made up of 13 amino acids. In DNA, the CDR3 is TGTGCCAGCAGGGCTAGCGGGAGGAACGAGCAGTACTTC. This gives the protein CASRASGRNEQYF.

This clone has a single count. V and J are TRBV7-9 and TRBJ2-7; 16 nucleotides line up with TRBD2. The CDR3 totals 16 residues. CDR1 is SEHNR, CDR2 FQNEAQ, per germline (reference sequence). After removal of 6 bases from V and 6 bases from J, the junction contained 8 bases not matched to a gene. The CDR3 reads CASRWGLAGGPSEQYF. In DNA form, the CDR3 reads TGTGCCAGCAGGTGGGGACTAGCGGGAGGGCCTTCCGAGCAGTACTTC.